The source of this T cell receptor (beta chain) is a study of T cells in pancreatic ductal adenocarcinoma. Per germline, CDR1 SGHNT and CDR2 YYREEE (reference sequence). The junction had 7 bases not matched to a gene; V was cut back by 5 bases and J by 4 bases. CDR3 length: 14 residues. Overall study findings and caveats: The resected cohort was biased toward the minority with early-stage disease.

The selected patients with pancreatic ductal adenocarcinoma had surgery but no neoadjuvant therapy. Data came from immunoSEQ multiplex PCR; TCRdb stores just in-frame clones and leaves some out. The data contain more than 85,000 clones, about 95% of them seen just once; the ten biggest clones take up around 3.2%. Only one count was recorded for this clone. Its antigen is still unknown. The source material was PBMCs. The sequence was obtained from a human donor with pancreatic ductal adenocarcinoma. The chain recombines TRBV5-4 with TRBJ2-3; 7 nucleotides agree with TRBD1. This CDR3 is CASSNDRDADTQYF. In DNA, the CDR3 is TGTGCCAGCAGTAATGACAGGGATGCAGATACGCAGTATTTT.